Each of the 31 T cell receptor beta chains below was sequenced from the same sample in a study of T cells in Graves' hyperthyroidism and ophthalmopathy (dated by TCRdb to the late 2010s). The library was produced with multiplex PCR. TCRdb shows the sequencer as Illumina HiSeq 2000. The TCR beta CDR3 regions were amplified from RNA transcripts. The first round of RT-PCR for the TCR CDR3 was performed with the HTBI primer set and the Qiagen OneStep RT-PCR kit. Starting from the raw public reads, TCRdb applied fastp trimming at Q25, assembled clones with MiXCR and retained in-frame beta chains. Every entry covers one CDR3 protein and lists the most common genes and DNA from its rows. This sample comprises 400,000 to 600,000 distinct CDR3 sequences, around 15% of them detected only once. Of the sample, 25% to 30% falls within the top ten clones. The sample was blood. The receptors were sampled from a woman aged 25 to 39 with Graves' ophthalmopathy.

The table lists this clonotype with many counts. The V call is TRBV5-1, the J call TRBJ2-1, with 8 bases aligning to TRBD2. The CDR3 is 14 residues long. Trimming at V came to 5 bases and at J to 3 bases, leaving 4 bases not matched to a gene. Germline V gene sequence: CDR1 SGHRS, CDR2 YFSETQ. The CDR3: CASSRGTSYNEQFF. Written as DNA, the CDR3 is TGCGCCAGCAGTCGGGGGACTAGCTACAATGAGCAGTTCTTC.

This chain uses TRBV27 with TRBJ2-1; 8 bases match TRBD2. V shed 1 base, J shed 0 bases, and the junction held 5 bases outside the gene matches. Per germline, CDR1 MNHEY and CDR2 SMNVEV (reference sequence). The CDR3 spans 17 residues. Written as DNA, the CDR3 is TGTGCCAGCAGTTTATTTCCAGCGGGGGCCTCCTACAATGAGCAGTTCTTC. Encoded protein: CASSLFPAGASYNEQFF.

This clonotype has only a few counts. The V gene is TRBV27, the J gene TRBJ2-5; 8 nucleotides agree with TRBD1. Germline V CDR1 and CDR2: MNHEY, SMNVEV (reference sequence). With V trimmed by 5 bases and J by 11 bases, 7 bases remained unmatched. CDR3 size: 12 residues. The CDR3 DNA is TGTGCCAGCAGTGGGCAGGGGGCTTCTCAGTACTTC. The encoded protein is CASSGQGASQYF.

This clonotype was seen a handful of times. The chain combines TRBV4-2 with TRBJ1-3; D is undetermined. CDR1 LGHNA and CDR2 YNFKEQ come from the germline V gene. The CDR3 has 17 amino acids. Trimming pared 1 base from V and 0 bases from J, leaving 13 bases between. The CDR3 nucleotides are TGTGCCAGCAGCCAAGGTGCGCAGCAATTCTCTGGAAACACCATATATTTT. This codes for CASSQGAQQFSGNTIYF.

This clonotype was detected many times. The chain combines TRBV4-2 with TRBJ2-7; tentatively, D is TRBD1 (6 bases). V was cut by 0 bases and J by 2 bases, with 11 bases left in between. This CDR3 comprises 15 residues. CDR1 LGHNA and CDR2 YNFKEQ come from the germline V gene. The CDR3 region is CASSQDITGTYEQYF. CDR3 DNA sequence: TGTGCCAGCAGCCAAGATATAACAGGGACCTACGAGCAGTACTTC.

This clonotype was counted ten times or more. This chain uses TRBV28 with TRBJ2-2; 9 nucleotides line up with TRBD1. V dropped 7 bases and J dropped 6; count of bases not matched to a gene: 9. CDR3 length equals 15 residues. Per germline, CDR1 MDHEN and CDR2 SYDVKM. For the CDR3, the DNA is TGTGCCAGCATGAAGGGGACAGGGCCTCCCGGGGAGCTGTTTTTT. Its translation is CASMKGTGPPGELFF.

This clonotype was recorded at least ten times. V is TRBV28 and J is TRBJ2-7; D is unclear. V was trimmed by 5 bases and J by 6 bases, leaving 11 bases between them. CDR1 is MDHEN, CDR2 SYDVKM, per germline. The length of the CDR3 is 12 residues. The CDR3 is CASSLAHSEQYF. CDR3 DNA: TGTGCCAGCAGTCTGGCCCACTCCGAGCAGTACTTC.

About this clonotype: This may arise from a read error, as a much more abundant clone is one base away. The V call is TRBV9, the J call TRBJ1-1; 7 nucleotides agree with TRBD1. J was trimmed by 3 bases and V by 3 bases; bases with no gene match: 11. Per the germline V gene, CDR1 is SGDLS and CDR2 is YYNGEE. The CDR3 totals 16 residues. CDR3 in amino acids: CASSAGAGGVDTEAFF. The CDR3 bases are TGTGCCAGCAGCGCAGGGGCAGGGGGGGTCGACACTGAAGCTTTCTTT.

This sequence joins TRBV7-9 and TRBJ2-2; D is unclear. This CDR3 comprises 16 residues. From germline, CDR1 is SEHNR and CDR2 FQNEAQ (reference sequence). Trimming took 4 bases from V and 4 from J, leaving 16 bases between them. The CDR3 spells CASSSSLTSVTGELFF. In nucleotides, the CDR3 is TGTGCCAGCAGCTCCTCCCTGACTTCGGTCACCGGGGAGCTGTTTTTT.

This clonotype was detected many times. The chain has TRBV12-3 or TRBV12-4 and TRBJ2-7; 8 bases map to TRBD1. Trimming removed 7 bases from V and 1 base from J; junction bases left unmatched: 6. This CDR3 region has 14 residues. The DNA for the CDR3 is TGTGCCAGCACTCCCGGACAGGGTTCCTACGAGCAGTACTTC. Translating gives CASTPGQGSYEQYF.

The CDR3 region is CASSPRSRGENYGYTF. The CDR3 nucleotides are TGCGCCAGCAGCCCGCGCAGCAGGGGGGAAAACTATGGCTACACCTTC. V usage is TRBV4-1 and J usage is TRBJ1-2; 7 nucleotides align to TRBD1. The CDR3 runs to 16 residues. Germline CDR1 reads MGHRA; CDR2 reads YSYEKL. Trimming at V came to 4 bases and at J to 2 bases, leaving 10 bases not matched to a gene.

This clonotype was counted ten times or more. The chain couples TRBV20-1 to TRBJ2-7, with 10 nucleotides matching TRBD1. CDR3 length: 14 amino acids. Germline CDR1 is DFQATT and CDR2 is SNEGSKA (reference sequence). The trim removed 5 bases at V and 5 bases at J, leaving 9 bases unmatched. CDR3 residues: CSAPSGTGVHEQYF. In DNA form, the CDR3 reads TGCAGTGCTCCTTCCGGGACAGGGGTCCACGAGCAGTACTTC.

The chain has TRBV27 and TRBJ2-1; 8 bases match TRBD2. The germline gives CDR1 MNHEY, CDR2 SMNVEV (reference sequence). Trimming removed 3 bases from V and 8 bases from J; junction bases left unmatched: 9. This CDR3 region has 15 residues. The CDR3 region is CASSFRSGRRDEQFF. The CDR3 region has the DNA TGTGCCAGCAGTTTCCGGAGCGGGAGAAGAGATGAGCAGTTCTTC.

This clonotype was found many times. This chain connects TRBV19 to TRBJ2-3; D possibly matches TRBD1 or TRBD2 (5 bases each). The CDR3 totals 15 residues. Trimming shortened V by 5 bases and J by 2 bases, and 14 bases separated the two germline ends. The germline CDR1 and CDR2 sequences are LNHDA and SQIVND (reference sequence). CDR3 DNA: TGTGCCAGTAGTTCCGGGACCTCAGCCACAGATACGCAGTATTTT. It yields the protein CASSSGTSATDTQYF.

This rearrangement joins TRBV7-2 to TRBJ2-1; D call uncertain. Per the germline V gene, CDR1 is SGHTA and CDR2 is FQGNSA. V lost 5 bases and J lost 6, with 8 bases in between. The CDR3 is 12 amino acids. CDR3 nucleotide sequence: TGTGCCAGCAGCCCCCATCGCAATGAGCAGTTCTTC. Translating gives CASSPHRNEQFF.

This clonotype was counted once. V is TRBV5-4 and J is TRBJ2-2, with 7 positions matching TRBD2. This CDR3 comprises 15 residues. V dropped 6 bases and J dropped 1; count of bases not matched to a gene: 6. CDR1 and CDR2 (germline): SGHNT, YYREEE (reference sequence). The CDR3 spells CASTLRGLNTGELFF. In DNA, the CDR3 is TGTGCCAGCACCCTGCGGGGGTTGAACACCGGGGAGCTGTTTTTT.

This clonotype showed up just once. The CDR3, as DNA: TGTGCCAGCAGCCACACAGGGGCCCCTGTCACCGGGGAGCTGTTTTTT. Its translation is CASSHTGAPVTGELFF. This chain links TRBV11-1 with TRBJ2-2, with TRBD1 matching over 7 bases. This CDR3 comprises 16 residues. V lost 5 bases, J lost 4 bases, and 10 bases stayed unmatched. Germline values: CDR1 SGHAT, CDR2 FQDESV (reference sequence).

This clonotype was found many times. V gene TRBV6-2 or TRBV6-3 combines with J gene TRBJ1-1; TRBD1 is a possible D gene (6 bases). Germline V gives CDR1 MNHEY, CDR2 SVGEGT. The CDR3 covers 17 residues. The V and J ends lost 0 bases and 2 bases respectively, with 16 bases between them. In DNA form, the CDR3 reads TGTGCCAGCAGTTACTCCCCCTTGGACAGCCTAAACACTGAAGCTTTCTTT. It yields the protein CASSYSPLDSLNTEAFF.

This clonotype was observed a handful of times. This chain joins TRBV24-1 and TRBJ2-1; 8 bases match TRBD2. The CDR3 loop spans 17 amino acids. Germline V gene data show CDR1 as KGHDR and CDR2 as SFDVKD. Trimming removed 4 bases from V and 5 bases from J; junction bases left unmatched: 12. CDR3 in DNA: TGTGCCACCAGTGAGGCGGAGGGACTAGACGTTGACAATGAGCAGTTCTTC. Residues: CATSEAEGLDVDNEQFF.

This clonotype has just a few counts. The gene calls are TRBV2 and TRBJ2-2; 7 positions match TRBD1. Germline values: CDR1 SNHLY, CDR2 FYNNEI. V trimming: 5 bases; J trimming: 3 bases; junction bases outside the gene matches: 3. This CDR3 region has 14 residues. The CDR3 DNA follows: TGTGCCAGCAGTTTAGGACAGGACACCGGGGAGCTGTTTTTT. Translation gives CASSLGQDTGELFF.

The genes are TRBV10-3 and TRBJ2-7, with D possibly TRBD2 on 6 matching bases. The CDR3 sequence is 12 residues long. Trimming removed 3 bases from V and 5 bases from J, with 8 bases in between. Germline CDR1 and CDR2: ENHRY and SYGVKD. The CDR3 is CAISDGGHEQYF. CDR3 bases: TGTGCCATCAGTGACGGGGGTCACGAGCAGTACTTC.

This clonotype showed up just a few times. The chain uses TRBV20-1 and TRBJ2-5, with D tentatively TRBD2 (6 bases). Trimming cost V 6 bases and J 5 bases, with 22 bases left between them. Germline V gene data show CDR1 as DFQATT and CDR2 as SNEGSKA (reference sequence). The CDR3 totals 15 residues. The CDR3 reads CSAKLGTPRGETQYF. Here the CDR3 DNA reads TGCAGTGCCAAGCTGGGGACTCCCCGTGGGGAGACCCAGTACTTC.

In this sample, this clonotype turned up once. This may stem from a read error, because a much larger clone lies one nucleotide away. J is TRBJ2-2 and V is TRBV2; D uncertain. Germline-derived CDR1 and CDR2 are SNHLY and FYNNEI. Trimming stripped 7 bases from V and 2 bases from J, with 5 bases between. This CDR3 spans 12 amino acids. CDR3 amino acids: CASTTNTGELFF. The CDR3 bases are TGTGCCAGCACGACAAACACCGGGGAGCTGTTTTTT. Looking up the rest from reference TRBV2 and TRBJ2-2 gives the full variable domain: EPEVTQTPSHQVTQMGQEVILRCVPISNHLYFYWYRQILGQKVEFLVSFYNNEISEKSEIFDDQFSVERPDGSNFTLKIRSTKLEDSAMYFCASTTNTGELFFGEGSRLTVL.

The rearrangement joins TRBV19 to TRBJ1-5; D not resolved. Trimming took off 6 bases at V and 4 bases at J, with 19 bases between the two ends. The CDR3 is made up of 16 amino acids. Germline CDR1 is LNHDA and CDR2 is SQIVND (reference sequence). The CDR3 protein is CASSPPYGGGNQPQHF. The CDR3 DNA sequence: TGTGCCAGTAGCCCCCCTTATGGAGGAGGAAATCAGCCCCAGCATTTT.

The chain carries TRBV25-1 and TRBJ2-1; unclear D gene. Trimming removed 1 base from V and 4 bases from J, with 8 bases in between. The CDR3 extends over 14 amino acids. CDR1 and CDR2 from the germline V gene are MGHDK and SYGVNS. The CDR3 spells CASSEFDKYNEQFF. CDR3 bases: TGTGCCAGCAGTGAATTCGACAAATACAATGAGCAGTTCTTC. Full variable domain (rest looked up from reference TRBV25-1 and TRBJ2-1): EADIYQTPRYLVIGTGKKITLECSQTMGHDKMYWYQQDPGMELHLIHYSYGVNSTEKGDLSSESTVSRIRTEHFPLTLESARPSHTSQYLCASSEFDKYNEQFFGPGTRLTVL.

The chain recombines TRBV2 with TRBJ2-7, with D unresolved. The CDR3 is made up of 14 amino acids. In germline, CDR1 is SNHLY, CDR2 FYNNEI. With 7 bases removed from V and 0 bases from J, the gap between germline ends came to 13 bases. This CDR3 reads CASTPEALSYEQYF. CDR3 coding DNA: TGTGCCAGCACCCCAGAGGCCCTCTCCTACGAGCAGTACTTC.

V gene TRBV2 combines with J gene TRBJ1-1; 7 positions match TRBD1. The J segment lost 0 bases and the V segment lost 10 bases, leaving 11 bases of the junction unmatched. This CDR3 has 15 amino acids. In germline, CDR1 is SNHLY, CDR2 FYNNEI. The CDR3 sequence: CATKGQGEMNTEAFF. The DNA of the CDR3 is TGTGCCACGAAGGGGCAGGGGGAGATGAACACTGAAGCTTTCTTT.

This clonotype was seen repeatedly, ten times or more. The gene calls are TRBV24-1 and TRBJ2-5; D gene ambiguous. This CDR3 has 19 residues. Germline assignment: CDR1 KGHDR and CDR2 SFDVKD. Deletions cut 10 bases from V and 2 bases from J, with 31 bases between. CDR3 in DNA: TGTGCCACACTCGGCCCCTGTTATCCATATGGGCAGTCACAAGAGACCCAGTACTTC. Protein product: CATLGPCYPYGQSQETQYF.

This clonotype was observed at least ten times. The chain employs TRBV6-6 and TRBJ2-3; 9 positions agree with TRBD2. Trimming removed 2 bases from V and 4 bases from J; junction bases left unmatched: 4. The germline V gene encodes CDR1 MNHNY and CDR2 SVGAGI (reference sequence). The CDR3 sequence is 15 residues long. As DNA, the CDR3 is TGTGCCAGCAGTTACAGCCTAGCGGGATCAGATACGCAGTATTTT. Translating it yields CASSYSLAGSDTQYF.

This chain connects TRBV28 to TRBJ2-7; 11 bases agree with TRBD2. The CDR3 length is 22 residues. After removal of 8 bases from V and 4 bases from J, the junction contained 31 bases not matched to a gene. Germline V gene sequence: CDR1 MDHEN, CDR2 SYDVKM. CDR3 DNA sequence: TGTGCCAGCTCACCTACGACGCCAGGGGGCACCGGGACTAGCGGAGGGATTTACGAGCAGTACTTC. Amino acid sequence: CASSPTTPGGTGTSGGIYEQYF.

This clonotype was detected a few times. This rearrangement joins TRBV12-3 or TRBV12-4 to TRBJ2-1; TRBD1 matches at 9 bases. With V trimmed by 5 bases and J by 3 bases, 8 bases remained unmatched. The CDR3 is 16 residues long. Here the CDR3 reads CASSTPPGQGYNEQFF. The CDR3 region has the DNA TGTGCCAGCAGTACGCCTCCGGGACAGGGCTACAATGAGCAGTTCTTC.